These 18 T cell receptor beta chains share one sample of origin, sequenced in a study of T cell changes during pregnancy in multiple sclerosis (dated by TCRdb to the late 2010s). Libraries were constructed by the immunoSEQ multiplex PCR assay. Here the immuneACCESS table is served through TCRdb, limited to in-frame sequences with V and J called. Missing clones are a known gap in these copies; in checked studies unresolved V genes cover under half, and the rest lacks a known reason. This sample comprises about 44,000 clones, about nine tenths of them detected only once. Approximately 0.62% of the sample comes from the top ten. The input for sequencing was CD4+ T cells from peripheral blood mononuclear cells, taken in the first trimester of pregnancy. The receptors were gathered from a female donor with multiple sclerosis, enrolled in a pregnancy study.

This chain links TRBV25-1 with TRBJ2-5; 9 nucleotides agree with TRBD2. The CDR3 runs to 14 residues. Trimming removed 2 bases from V and 8 bases from J; junction bases left unmatched: 6. From germline, CDR1 is MGHDK and CDR2 SYGVNS. The chain's CDR3 is CASSEVAGGPTQYF. CDR3 bases: TGTGCCAGCAGTGAAGTTGCGGGAGGGCCCACCCAGTACTTC.

CDR3 region: CASSRQGSTDTQYF. The CDR3 DNA reads TGTGCCAGCAGTCGACAGGGGTCCACAGATACGCAGTATTTT. The chain links TRBV2 to TRBJ2-3; 8 bases match TRBD1. CDR3 length: 14 residues. Germline values: CDR1 SNHLY, CDR2 FYNNEI. The V and J ends lost 5 bases and 2 bases, in that order; junction bases with no gene match: 3.

The chain uses TRBV5-1 and TRBJ2-2; 10 bases match TRBD2. This CDR3 spans 17 amino acids. Germline V gene sequence: CDR1 SGHRS, CDR2 YFSETQ. V was clipped by 2 bases and J by 1 base; unmatched bases: 5. The CDR3 here is CASSLEGLALNTGELFF. CDR3 DNA sequence: TGCGCCAGCAGCTTAGAGGGACTAGCGCTGAACACCGGGGAGCTGTTTTTT.

The CDR3 nucleotides read TGCAGCGCAACTAGGTCCTACAATGAGCAGTTCTTC. Translation gives CSATRSYNEQFF. The chain combines TRBV29-1 with TRBJ2-1, with a tentative D call TRBD2 (5 bases). Germline CDR1 and CDR2: SQVTM and ANQGSEA. The CDR3 runs to 12 residues. Trimming pared 7 bases from V and 1 base from J, leaving 8 bases between.

The V call is TRBV27, the J call TRBJ2-1; 7 bases fit TRBD1. The germline V gene encodes CDR1 MNHEY and CDR2 SMNVEV (reference sequence). With 3 bases clipped from V and 0 bases from J, the junction kept 8 bases outside the gene matches. The CDR3 is 17 residues long. Written as DNA, the CDR3 is TGTGCCAGCAGTTTGCCCCCCGACAGGGTCTCCTACAATGAGCAGTTCTTC. It codes for CASSLPPDRVSYNEQFF.

V usage is TRBV7-3 and J usage is TRBJ2-3, with TRBD2 matching 11 bases. CDR3 length: 22 amino acids. J gave up 2 bases and V 4 bases, and 23 bases lay outside the gene matches. Germline V gene lookup returns CDR1 SGHTA and CDR2 FQGTGA. CDR3 nucleotide sequence: TGTGCCAGCAGCTCTAACCCCAATAGCGGGAGGGCGTGGGATGAGAACACAGATACGCAGTATTTT. This gives the protein CASSSNPNSGRAWDENTDTQYF.

This chain connects TRBV4-1 to TRBJ2-7; 7 nucleotides match TRBD2. This CDR3 region has 16 residues. Germline V gene data show CDR1 as MGHRA and CDR2 as YSYEKL. V was clipped by 1 base and J by 1 base; unmatched bases: 7. CDR3 amino acids: CASSQAQGGSSYEQYF. The CDR3 nucleotides are TGCGCCAGCAGCCAAGCCCAGGGCGGGAGTTCCTACGAGCAGTACTTC.

The rearrangement uses TRBV9 and TRBJ2-3, with 9 bases fitting TRBD2. The CDR3 is 15 amino acids. Germline trimming cut 3 bases from V and 4 bases from J; bases unmatched to any gene: 6. Germline V gives CDR1 SGDLS, CDR2 YYNGEE. CDR3 bases: TGTGCCAGCAGCGGATTAGCGGGAGCTCCAGATACGCAGTATTTT. This sequence encodes CASSGLAGAPDTQYF.

This chain connects TRBV10-3 to TRBJ2-7; 8 nucleotides match TRBD1. Germline V lookup: CDR1 ENHRY, CDR2 SYGVKD. This CDR3 is 16 amino acids long. The V and J ends lost 5 bases and 6 bases, in that order; junction bases with no gene match: 15. The CDR3 DNA follows: TGTGCCATCAGTAAGGATTTGGGCAGGGGGCCGGGCGAGCAGTACTTC. Residues: CAISKDLGRGPGEQYF.

CDR3 coding DNA: TGCGCCAGCAGCTTCCAGGAAGGTGGGGCCAACGTCCTGACTTTC. Translation: CASSFQEGGANVLTF. V gene TRBV5-1 combines with J gene TRBJ2-6; no reliable D call. The CDR3 consists of 15 residues. CDR1 and CDR2 from the germline V gene are SGHRS and YFSETQ. V was clipped by 2 bases and J by 3 bases, with 9 bases between them.

The chain is built from TRBV28 and TRBJ1-5; D ambiguous. The CDR3 spans 15 residues. Germline V CDR1 and CDR2: MDHEN, SYDVKM. Trimming pared 3 bases from V and 1 base from J, leaving 10 bases between. The CDR3: CASSFSSMSNQPQHF. Written as DNA, the CDR3 is TGTGCCAGCAGTTTCTCCAGTATGAGCAATCAGCCCCAGCATTTT.

V is TRBV19 and J is TRBJ2-1, with a tentative D call TRBD1 (6 bases). Germline V gene sequence: CDR1 LNHDA, CDR2 SQIVND (reference sequence). The ends were cut back, 3 bases at V and 7 bases at J, with 13 bases in the middle. The CDR3 loop spans 14 amino acids. The CDR3 DNA sequence: TGTGCCAGTAGTATGGGGGCAGGGGTGAATGAGCAGTTCTTC. Residues: CASSMGAGVNEQFF.

This chain connects TRBV7-9 to TRBJ1-4, with 8 bases lining up with TRBD1. CDR1 is SEHNR and CDR2 is FQNEAQ in the germline V gene (reference sequence). V shed 5 bases and J 5 bases; nucleotides not matched to a gene: 16. The CDR3 covers 18 residues. CDR3 nucleotides: TGTGCCAGCAGCCCTCGGGAGGTGGGGACAGGACAAAATGAAAAACTGTTTTTT. Encoded protein: CASSPREVGTGQNEKLFF. The full variable domain, rest sourced from reference TRBV7-9 and TRBJ1-4, is DTGVSQNPRHKITKRGQNVTFRCDPISEHNRLYWYRQTLGQGPEFLTYFQNEAQLEKSRLLSDRFSAERPKGSFSTLEIQRTEQGDSAMYLCASSPREVGTGQNEKLFFGSGTQLSVL.

V gene TRBV4-2 combines with J gene TRBJ1-1, with 8 bases fitting TRBD1. This CDR3 has 15 amino acids. Germline V lookup: CDR1 LGHNA, CDR2 YNFKEQ. The V gene end was trimmed by 4 bases and the J gene end by 4 bases; junction bases not matched to a gene: 8. The CDR3 coding sequence is TGTGCCAGCAGCCTCCAGACAGGGGTGGGCACTGAAGCTTTCTTT. Its protein product is CASSLQTGVGTEAFF.

The chain combines TRBV7-8 with TRBJ2-7; weak D call: TRBD2 (5 bases). Germline V gene sequence: CDR1 SGHVS, CDR2 FQNEAQ. The CDR3 length is 15 residues. Trimming removed 2 bases from V and 1 base from J, with 12 bases in between. The CDR3 sequence is CASSLRWTGSYEQYF. The DNA of the CDR3 is TGTGCCAGCAGCTTACGTTGGACGGGATCCTACGAGCAGTACTTC.

The V and J genes are TRBV29-1 and TRBJ2-7; TRBD1 agrees at 7 bases. J was trimmed by 6 bases and V by 7 bases; bases with no gene match: 12. The CDR3 length is 13 residues. CDR1 SQVTM and CDR2 ANQGSEA come from the germline V gene. The CDR3 reads CSATDRALFEQYF. DNA for the CDR3: TGCAGCGCAACAGACAGGGCTCTCTTCGAGCAGTACTTC.

The V and J genes are TRBV7-6 and TRBJ2-1; possible D gene TRBD2, 6 bases. The V gene's germline CDR1 is SGHVS and CDR2 FNYEAQ. V lost 6 bases, J lost 5 bases, and 17 bases lay in between. The CDR3 totals 15 residues. The chain's CDR3 is CASSRGGESHNEQFF. In nucleotides, the CDR3 is TGTGCCAGCAGTCGAGGAGGGGAGTCCCACAATGAGCAGTTCTTC.

The V call is TRBV6-1, the J call TRBJ2-3; 9 bases are a match to TRBD2. V was clipped by 4 bases and J by 1 base; unmatched bases: 3. This CDR3 has 15 amino acids. Germline V gene data show CDR1 as MNHNS and CDR2 as SASEGT. The CDR3 loop reads CASSALAGRTDTQYF. The DNA of the CDR3 is TGTGCCAGCAGTGCCCTAGCGGGACGCACAGATACGCAGTATTTT.